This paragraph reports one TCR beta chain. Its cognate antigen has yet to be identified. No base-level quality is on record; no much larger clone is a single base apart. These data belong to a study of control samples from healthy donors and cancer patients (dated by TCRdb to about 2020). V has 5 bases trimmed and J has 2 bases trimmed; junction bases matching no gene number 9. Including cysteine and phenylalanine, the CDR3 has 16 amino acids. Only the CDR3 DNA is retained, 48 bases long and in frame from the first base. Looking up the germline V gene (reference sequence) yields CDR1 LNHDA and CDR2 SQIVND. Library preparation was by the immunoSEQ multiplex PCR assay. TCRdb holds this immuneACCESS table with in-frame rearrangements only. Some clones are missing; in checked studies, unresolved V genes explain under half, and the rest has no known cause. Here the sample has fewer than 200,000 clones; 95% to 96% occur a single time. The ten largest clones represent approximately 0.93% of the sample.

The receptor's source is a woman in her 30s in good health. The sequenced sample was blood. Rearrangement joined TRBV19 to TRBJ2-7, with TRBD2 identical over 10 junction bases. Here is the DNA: TGTGCCAGTAGTCTCACGGTAGCGGGAGGCCCCTACGAGCAGTACTTC. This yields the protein CASSLTVAGGPYEQYF.